The 28 T cell receptor beta chains presented below share a single source sample, sequenced in a study of blood T cells in healthy people across ages. It was with a sample-barcoded 5' primer and a J-beta primer mix that a second PCR of roughly 6 to 12 cycles was run. From the 5' RACE reads, TCRdb called clonotypes with MiXCR, one entry per CDR3 protein. The sample consists of approximately 1,000,000 distinct CDR3 sequences, around 45% of them appearing once. The specimen was blood. The origin of the receptors is a woman aged 55-69 years in good health.

J is TRBJ2-7 and V is TRBV10-3, with 7 bases that match TRBD1. With V trimmed by 3 bases and J by 6 bases, 8 bases remained unmatched. The CDR3 is 14 amino acids. CDR1 and CDR2 from the germline V gene are ENHRY and SYGVKD. The CDR3 bases are TGTGCCATCAGTGAAGGGACAGCCCTAATCGAGCAGTACTTC. It codes for CAISEGTALIEQYF.

The rearrangement uses TRBV25-1 and TRBJ2-1; D is perhaps TRBD2 (6 bases). Looked up from germline, CDR1 is MGHDK and CDR2 is SYGVNS. V shed 4 bases and J shed 5 bases, with 12 bases lying between them. This CDR3 is built from 14 residues. CDR3 in DNA: TGTGCCAGCAGTGGACTAGTTTTTGACAATGAGCAGTTCTTC. Residues: CASSGLVFDNEQFF.

V gene TRBV7-3 combines with J gene TRBJ1-1; 7 bases fit TRBD1. The CDR3 extends over 14 amino acids. The J segment lost 7 bases and the V segment lost 10 bases, leaving 15 bases of the junction unmatched. Germline V gene sequence: CDR1 SGHTA, CDR2 FQGTGA. The CDR3 region has the DNA TGTGCCACAACCCTCCGGGACAGCCGACGTGAAGCTTTCTTT. Its protein product is CATTLRDSRREAFF.

This clonotype was counted a few times. The rearrangement joins TRBV9 to TRBJ2-1, with 10 bases that match TRBD2. This CDR3 contains 15 residues. With 0 bases clipped from V and 12 bases from J, the junction kept 9 bases outside the gene matches. Germline CDR1 and CDR2: SGDLS and YYNGEE. As DNA, the CDR3 is TGTGCCAGCAGCGTAGAACTAGCGGGATTTTCGGGGCAGTTCTTC. Its translation: CASSVELAGFSGQFF.

This clonotype was recorded only once. The V call is TRBV20-1, the J call TRBJ2-3; 8 nucleotides align to TRBD2. The trim removed 2 bases at V and 3 bases at J, leaving 10 bases unmatched. The germline gives CDR1 DFQATT, CDR2 SNEGSKA (reference sequence). The CDR3 extends over 16 amino acids. The CDR3 DNA is TGCAGTGCTAGACCTTATAGCGGGATTCAAACAGATACGCAGTATTTT. Translation gives CSARPYSGIQTDTQYF.

V gene TRBV2 combines with J gene TRBJ2-7; maybe TRBD2 (6 bases). Germline V gene data show CDR1 as SNHLY and CDR2 as FYNNEI. V lost 4 bases to trimming and J lost 2 bases, with 15 bases between them. This CDR3 is 15 amino acids long. The CDR3 DNA reads TGTGCCAGCAGTGGCTCCGCTAGCGCCACCTACGAGCAGTACTTC. It encodes CASSGSASATYEQYF. Full variable domain (remainder filled in from reference TRBV2 and TRBJ2-7): EPEVTQTPSHQVTQMGQEVILRCVPISNHLYFYWYRQILGQKVEFLVSFYNNEISEKSEIFDDQFSVERPDGSNFTLKIRSTKLEDSAMYFCASSGSASATYEQYFGPGTRLTVT.

This chain joins TRBV3-1 and TRBJ2-3; tentatively, D is TRBD2 (5 bases). With 0 bases removed from V and 6 bases from J, the gap between germline ends came to 13 bases. CDR1 LGHDT and CDR2 YNNKEL come from the germline V gene (reference sequence). This CDR3 region has 15 residues. CDR3 sequence reads: CASSQDGGFEDTQYF. In DNA form, the CDR3 reads TGTGCCAGCAGCCAAGACGGAGGTTTCGAGGATACGCAGTATTTT.

The chain recombines TRBV9 with TRBJ1-4; the match to TRBD1 covers 10 bases. Germline V gene sequence: CDR1 SGDLS, CDR2 YYNGEE. CDR3 length equals 16 residues. Losses at the gene ends were 0 bases for V and 1 base for J; bases not matched to a gene: 0. DNA for the CDR3: TGTGCCAGCAGCGTAGGGGACAGGGGAACTAATGAAAAACTGTTTTTT. Translated: CASSVGDRGTNEKLFF.

Worth noting for this clonotype: This could be a read error, since a much larger clone is one nucleotide away. J is TRBJ2-7 and V is TRBV15, with D tentatively TRBD1 (7 bases). With the DNA end fitting TRBJ2-5 better, the J assignment may be wrong. The CDR3 is made up of 13 amino acids. Per the germline V gene, CDR1 is LNHNV and CDR2 is YYDKDF (reference sequence). The chain's CDR3 is CAARDSLKETQYF. In nucleotides, the CDR3 is TGTGCCGCGCGGGACAGCCTTAAAGAGACCCAGTACTTC.

This clonotype was counted between two and nine times. This chain links TRBV10-3 with TRBJ2-7, with D possibly being TRBD2 (5 bases). Trimming shortened V by 4 bases and J by 4 bases, and 17 bases separated the two germline ends. The germline CDR1 and CDR2 sequences are ENHRY and SYGVKD. This CDR3 has 15 residues. The CDR3 protein is CAISGGDPYLYEQYF. The CDR3 DNA follows: TGTGCCATCAGTGGGGGAGACCCGTACCTATACGAGCAGTACTTC.

V gene TRBV4-2 combines with J gene TRBJ1-1; D is possibly TRBD1 (5 bases). Germline V lookup: CDR1 LGHNA, CDR2 YNFKEQ. With 1 base removed from V and 0 bases from J, the gap between germline ends came to 9 bases. The CDR3 consists of 15 residues. The CDR3 protein is CASSQVGAVNTEAFF. CDR3 sequence (DNA): TGTGCCAGCAGCCAAGTCGGGGCGGTGAACACTGAAGCTTTCTTT.

This chain's CDR3 is CASSHPTSSSTDTQYF. In nucleotides, the CDR3 is TGCGCCAGCAGCCACCCGACTAGCAGTAGCACAGATACGCAGTATTTT. The chain has TRBV4-1 and TRBJ2-3; TRBD2 matches 7 bases. CDR1 MGHRA and CDR2 YSYEKL come from the germline V gene. The CDR3 contains 16 residues. V trimming: 3 bases; J trimming: 0 bases; junction bases outside the gene matches: 6.

This clonotype was observed a handful of times. The rearrangement joins TRBV5-1 to TRBJ2-1, with a possible D match to TRBD1 (5 bases). The J call may be wrong; the DNA end is better matched by TRBJ2-7. The V gene's germline CDR1 is SGHRS and CDR2 YFSETQ. The CDR3 consists of 14 residues. DNA of the CDR3: TGCGCCAGCAGCTTGGAGGGGCCGCCCAATGAGCAGTACTTC. This sequence encodes CASSLEGPPNEQYF.

As DNA, the CDR3 is TGTGCCAGCAGCTCTAACCTGGGGGGGGGTCGTTCGGAGACCCAGTACTTC. Protein sequence: CASSSNLGGGRSETQYF. The V and J genes are TRBV9 and TRBJ2-5; 7 bases map to TRBD2. The CDR3 has 17 residues. The V and J ends lost 4 bases and 5 bases, in that order; junction bases with no gene match: 17. Germline V gene sequence: CDR1 SGDLS, CDR2 YYNGEE.

This clonotype was found once. This sequence joins TRBV6-2 or TRBV6-3 and TRBJ2-1; TRBD1 is a possible D gene (5 bases). CDR1 and CDR2 from the germline V gene are MNHEY and SVGEGT. Trimming removed 3 bases from V and 8 bases from J, with 11 bases in between. The CDR3 runs to 13 residues. This chain's CDR3 is CASSYPGLDEQFF. The CDR3 DNA is TGTGCCAGCAGTTATCCAGGGCTCGATGAGCAGTTCTTC.

This chain links TRBV28 with TRBJ2-7; TRBD1 agrees at 7 bases. J was trimmed by 0 bases and V by 0 bases; bases with no gene match: 2. The germline V gene has CDR1 MDHEN and CDR2 SYDVKM. The CDR3 runs to 15 residues. CDR3 DNA: TGTGCCAGCAGTTTATGGGGGGACAGCTCCTACGAGCAGTACTTC. It translates to CASSLWGDSSYEQYF. Full variable domain (missing parts from reference TRBV28 and TRBJ2-7): DVKVTQSSRYLVKRTGEKVFLECVQDMDHENMFWYRQDPGLGLRLIYFSYDVKMKEKGDIPEGYSVSREKKERFSLILESASTNQTSMYLCASSLWGDSSYEQYFGPGTRLTVT.

This clonotype appeared a single time. This chain connects TRBV15 to TRBJ2-7; 7 bases agree with TRBD1. V trimming: 3 bases; J trimming: 4 bases; junction bases outside the gene matches: 6. Germline V CDR1 and CDR2: LNHNV, YYDKDF (reference sequence). There are 14 residues in the CDR3. CDR3 sequence: CATSSPGTAYEQYF. In nucleotides, the CDR3 is TGTGCCACCAGCAGCCCCGGGACAGCTTACGAGCAGTACTTC.

The chain joins TRBV29-1 to TRBJ2-7; 10 bases agree with TRBD1. This CDR3 is built from 14 residues. V shed 7 bases, J shed 1 base, and the junction held 7 bases outside the gene matches. Looked up from germline, CDR1 is SQVTM and CDR2 is ANQGSEA. The CDR3 spells CSAKTGGLSYEQYF. In nucleotides, the CDR3 is TGCAGCGCGAAGACAGGGGGCCTATCCTACGAGCAGTACTTC.

The chain has TRBV20-1 and TRBJ1-5; TRBD1 agrees at 8 bases. With V trimmed by 0 bases and J by 1 base, 8 bases remained unmatched. The germline CDR1 and CDR2 sequences are DFQATT and SNEGSKA (reference sequence). This CDR3 region has 17 residues. This CDR3 is CSARETGGLGSNQPQHF. The CDR3 nucleotides read TGCAGTGCTAGAGAAACAGGGGGTTTAGGGAGCAATCAGCCCCAGCATTTT.

This CDR3 is CASFSVGESTDTQYF. The DNA of the CDR3 is TGTGCCAGCTTCTCCGTGGGGGAGTCTACAGATACGCAGTATTTT. The rearrangement links TRBV2 to TRBJ2-3, with D perhaps matching TRBD1 or TRBD2 (5 bases each). The CDR3 runs to 15 residues. With 8 bases removed from V and 3 bases from J, the gap between germline ends came to 18 bases. Germline V gives CDR1 SNHLY, CDR2 FYNNEI. Using reference TRBV2 and TRBJ2-3 for the parts outside the CDR3, the full variable domain is EPEVTQTPSHQVTQMGQEVILRCVPISNHLYFYWYRQILGQKVEFLVSFYNNEISEKSEIFDDQFSVERPDGSNFTLKIRSTKLEDSAMYFCASFSVGESTDTQYFGPGTRLTVL.

This chain uses TRBV11-2 with TRBJ2-1; 9 bases align to TRBD2. CDR1 SGHAT and CDR2 FQNNGV come from the germline V gene. Trimming cost V 5 bases and J 2 bases; bases outside gene matches: 13. There are 18 residues in the CDR3. DNA for the CDR3: TGTGCCAGCAGCAGGCCGGCGGGAGGGCGTTTCACCTACAATGAGCAGTTCTTC. The encoded protein is CASSRPAGGRFTYNEQFF.

The CDR3 sequence is CASSSGTPSLNEQFF. Here the CDR3 DNA reads TGCGCCAGCAGCTCCGGGACTCCGTCCCTAAATGAGCAGTTCTTC. The chain joins TRBV5-1 to TRBJ2-1, with D perhaps TRBD2 (6 bases). Trimming pared 3 bases from V and 7 bases from J, leaving 17 bases between. The germline V gene has CDR1 SGHRS and CDR2 YFSETQ. The CDR3 has 15 residues.

The sample holds a few counts of this clonotype. The chain couples TRBV7-9 to TRBJ2-1, with 12 nucleotides matching TRBD2. The CDR3 runs 12 residues. J lost 14 bases, V lost 2 bases, and 1 base had no gene match. CDR1 and CDR2 (germline): SEHNR, FQNEAQ (reference sequence). CDR3 in amino acids: CASSLRLAGEFF. The CDR3 coding sequence is TGTGCCAGCAGCTTAAGACTAGCGGGAGAGTTCTTC. Full variable domain (rest looked up from reference TRBV7-9 and TRBJ2-1): DTGVSQNPRHKITKRGQNVTFRCDPISEHNRLYWYRQTLGQGPEFLTYFQNEAQLEKSRLLSDRFSAERPKGSFSTLEIQRTEQGDSAMYLCASSLRLAGEFFGPGTRLTVL.

This chain joins TRBV5-8 and TRBJ1-2; 7 positions match TRBD1. Germline CDR1 and CDR2: SGHTS and YDEGEE. The CDR3 has 14 amino acids. Trimming removed 3 bases from V and 4 bases from J; junction bases left unmatched: 6. This CDR3 reads CASSSDRITYGYTF. CDR3 DNA: TGTGCCAGCAGCTCGGACAGGATTACCTATGGCTACACCTTC. The full variable domain, completed using reference TRBV5-8 and TRBJ1-2, is EAGVTQSPTHLIKTRGQQATLRCSPISGHTSVYWYQQALGLGLQFLLWYDEGEERNRGNFPPRFSGRQFPNYSSELNVNALELEDSALYLCASSSDRITYGYTFGSGTRLTVV.

The table lists this clonotype with a few counts. This chain connects TRBV2 to TRBJ2-3, with TRBD1 as a possible D gene (6 bases). Trimming stripped 3 bases from V and 2 bases from J, with 12 bases between. Germline V gene lookup returns CDR1 SNHLY and CDR2 FYNNEI. The CDR3 extends over 15 amino acids. In nucleotides, the CDR3 is TGTGCCAGCAGTGATGGTCAGGGGTTCACAGATACGCAGTATTTT. It translates to CASSDGQGFTDTQYF.

V and J are TRBV6-2 or TRBV6-3 and TRBJ2-2, with TRBD2 matching over 12 bases. From germline, CDR1 is MNHEY and CDR2 SVGEGT. The CDR3 extends over 19 amino acids. V was pared by 3 bases and J by 3 bases, with 11 bases of the junction left unmatched. The CDR3 reads CASSYTVETSGRDTGELFF. CDR3 nucleotides: TGTGCCAGCAGTTATACGGTGGAGACTAGCGGGAGAGACACCGGGGAGCTGTTTTTT.

This clonotype was detected only a few times. The rearrangement uses TRBV9 and TRBJ2-3; maybe TRBD1 (5 bases). Germline CDR1 reads SGDLS; CDR2 reads YYNGEE. Trimming shortened V by 3 bases and J by 2 bases, and 13 bases separated the two germline ends. There are 15 residues in the CDR3. The CDR3, as DNA: TGTGCCAGCAGCGCTGACCAGACAGACACAGATACGCAGTATTTT. Its protein product is CASSADQTDTDTQYF.

V is TRBV6-5 and J is TRBJ2-1, with 9 bases identical to TRBD1. Trimming took 2 bases from V and 6 from J; bases not matched to a gene: 8. The CDR3 length is 16 residues. CDR1 and CDR2 from the germline V gene are MNHEY and SVGAGI. CDR3 in DNA: TGTGCCAGCAGTTACGCCTCGGACAGGGGAATCAATGAGCAGTTCTTC. Its translation is CASSYASDRGINEQFF.